These 9 T cell receptor beta chains share one sample of origin, sequenced in a study of cytomegalovirus exposure and HLA in healthy donors. Data came from immunoSEQ multiplex PCR; TCRdb stores just in-frame clones and leaves some out. Of under 150,000 clones in the sample, around nine tenths were seen once. Sequencing was done on a sample of PBMCs. Source of these receptors: a young man in good health and CMV-seropositive.

V is TRBV27 and J is TRBJ1-6; 7 positions agree with TRBD1. The CDR3 is made up of 12 amino acids. The J segment lost 13 bases and the V segment lost 7 bases, leaving 7 bases of the junction unmatched. Germline CDR1 and CDR2: MNHEY and SMNVEV (reference sequence). CDR3 in DNA: TGTGCCAGCAAAACAGGGGTTTCGCCCCTCCACTTT. Protein: CASKTGVSPLHF.

V is TRBV5-1 and J is TRBJ1-2; no clear D. The length of the CDR3 is 15 residues. The ends were cut back, 0 bases at V and 2 bases at J, with 11 bases in the middle. The V gene's germline CDR1 is SGHRS and CDR2 YFSETQ. The CDR3 region has the DNA TGCGCCAGCAGCTTGGGTCGGTCACTGAACTATGGCTACACCTTC. It encodes CASSLGRSLNYGYTF.

This clone was seen only once. V usage is TRBV15 and J usage is TRBJ2-3; weak D call: TRBD2 (5 bases). CDR1 is LNHNV and CDR2 is YYDKDF in the germline V gene (reference sequence). This CDR3 contains 18 residues. Trimming took off 0 bases at V and 0 bases at J, with 16 bases between the two ends. The CDR3 here is CATSRDRRSRVSTDTQYF. CDR3 nucleotides: TGTGCCACCAGCAGAGATCGGAGGTCGCGGGTTAGCACAGATACGCAGTATTTT.

The V and J genes are TRBV4-2 and TRBJ2-7, with TRBD1 as a possible D gene (6 bases). The germline CDR1 and CDR2 sequences are LGHNA and YNFKEQ. The CDR3 sequence is 15 residues long. Trimming left V 0 bases short and J 2 bases short, with 11 bases between. DNA for the CDR3: TGTGCCAGCAGCCAAGATCTGGGGGCCGCCTACGAGCAGTACTTC. It is translated as CASSQDLGAAYEQYF.

The chain employs TRBV27 and TRBJ2-1; 9 nucleotides line up with TRBD1. With 1 base clipped from V and 9 bases from J, the junction kept 7 bases outside the gene matches. CDR3 length: 15 amino acids. The germline V gene encodes CDR1 MNHEY and CDR2 SMNVEV (reference sequence). The CDR3 here is CASSLWDREGSEQFF. Here the CDR3 DNA reads TGTGCCAGCAGTTTATGGGACAGGGAAGGAAGTGAGCAGTTCTTC.

This clone appeared a single time. The chain uses TRBV6-1 and TRBJ1-1; the D gene is possibly TRBD1 (5 bases). The CDR3 length is 13 residues. Germline assignment: CDR1 MNHNS and CDR2 SASEGT. V gave up 5 bases and J gave up 3 bases, with 10 bases separating them. CDR3 sequence reads: CASSSREDTEAFF. Here the CDR3 DNA reads TGTGCCAGCAGTTCCAGGGAGGACACTGAAGCTTTCTTT.

As DNA, the CDR3 is TGTGCCAGCAGCCGCCGGGGAGCCAACTTTTACGAGCAGTACTTC. Translating gives CASSRRGANFYEQYF. V gene TRBV6-1 combines with J gene TRBJ2-7, with a weak D call TRBD2 (5 bases). The CDR3 is 15 residues long. From germline, CDR1 is MNHNS and CDR2 SASEGT. Between the trimmed V and J ends, which lost 6 bases and 4 bases, there was a span of 19 bases.

This clone was recorded only once. This chain joins TRBV15 and TRBJ1-5, with a weak D call TRBD1 (5 bases). Germline V gene lookup returns CDR1 LNHNV and CDR2 YYDKDF (reference sequence). The V end was cut by 4 bases, the J end by 9 bases, with 7 bases between. This CDR3 has 11 amino acids. CDR3 sequence: CATSNQGPQHF. DNA for the CDR3: TGTGCCACCAGCAACCAGGGGCCCCAGCATTTT.

The V gene is TRBV2, the J gene TRBJ2-6; a possible D gene is TRBD2 (6 bases). Germline CDR1 and CDR2: SNHLY and FYNNEI. The CDR3 runs to 16 residues. The V end lost 6 bases, the J end lost 2 bases, and 14 bases lay between the germline ends. The CDR3 DNA is TGTGCCAGCAGCCCGGGGGAAGCCGCTGGGGCCAACGTCCTGACTTTC. Translation: CASSPGEAAGANVLTF.